Listed below are T cell receptor beta chains from one sample, sequenced in a study of PD-L1 blockade in urothelial cancer. TCRdb's table, derived via immunoSEQ multiplex PCR, lists solely in-frame clones and lacks some. The profile shows fewer than 45,000 clones, more than 75% of them singletons. The sample in question was PBMCs, obtained around atezolizumab (anti-PD-L1) treatment. The source is a man between 65 and 85 years old with urothelial cancer. CDR3s include the opening cysteine and the closing phenylalanine or tryptophan. Only some rows state a clone size, as once, few, many or a class for expanded clones.

>TRBV21-1|.|TRBJ1-5
CASSAPRVYGNQPQHF
>TRBV18|few|TRBJ2-2
CASSLRDRDTGELFF
>TRBV7-6|.|TRBJ2-1
CASSLATDEQFF
>TRBV30|.|TRBJ1-6
CAWSRGPSPLHF
>TRBV11-3|.|TRBJ2-5
CASSLAAQGGMETQYF
>TRBV7-2|.|TRBJ2-5
CASSRDGGETQYF
>TRBV5-4|.|TRBJ2-3
CASSEPRADTQYF
>TRBV28|.|TRBJ2-2
CASTLGRVRRTGELFF
>TRBV9|once|TRBJ2-1
CASSVGGGESYNEQFF
>TRBV9|.|TRBJ1-1
CASSVEGGTEAFF
>TRBV20-1|.|TRBJ2-7
CSAIRENEQYF
>TRBV5-1|.|TRBJ2-3
CASSLSQVGTDTQYF
>TRBV30|.|TRBJ1-3
CAWSGLSGNTIYF
>TRBV10-3|.|TRBJ1-2
CAIRPGQGVGGYTF
>TRBV9|.|TRBJ1-1
CASSVSPTGVDEAFF
>TRBV6-6|.|TRBJ2-1
CASSRVDEQFF
>TRBV7-3|few|TRBJ2-2
CASSLNALANTGELFF
>TRBV6-5|.|TRBJ2-7
CASSLTSGGPPYEQYF
>TRBV4-1|.|TRBJ2-1
CASSQRWSSSSNEQFF
>TRBV18|.|TRBJ1-1
CASSPRDRGRGTEAFF
>TRBV7-9|.|TRBJ2-2
CASSRITGDTGELFF
>TRBV2|.|TRBJ2-3
CASSGGRGTDTQYF
>TRBV19|.|TRBJ2-2
CASSIKRGDTGELFF
>TRBV2|.|TRBJ1-1
CASKRSPGQGASTEAFF
>TRBV2|.|TRBJ2-5
CASSRESGGASAQYF
>TRBV6-1|once|TRBJ1-2
CASSPPTGAHGYTF
>TRBV6-1|.|TRBJ2-3
CASSEWEPGGRDTQYF
>TRBV2|.|TRBJ2-3
CASSPGSGSSDTQYF
>TRBV18|.|TRBJ2-5
CASSSDREETQYF
>TRBV2|.|TRBJ2-3
CASSPLRASGGSDTQYF
>TRBV2|.|TRBJ2-2
CASSQSGADTGELFF
>TRBV9|.|TRBJ2-7
CASGPGQGPQYF
>TRBV2|.|TRBJ1-5
CASRPGGAGQPQHF
>TRBV19|few|TRBJ2-6
CASTPGSGSGANVLTF
>TRBV7-2|.|TRBJ2-1
CASSPRLAGGPWNEQFF
>TRBV6-5|.|TRBJ1-2
CASSSRRLRGLYGYTF
>TRBV6-4|.|TRBJ2-5
CASSPRVSRVVSSQYF
>TRBV28|.|TRBJ2-5
CASSQVGQLQETQYF
>TRBV7-2|.|TRBJ2-3
CASSSTGLRTDTQYF
>TRBV6-4|.|TRBJ2-2
CASSAESNTGELFF
>TRBV5-1|.|TRBJ2-3
CASSPEVGEGTQYF
>TRBV6-5|.|TRBJ2-5
CASSPGLAGEETQYF
>TRBV27|.|TRBJ2-6
CASRDTHPGQGAGSGANVLTF
>TRBV4-2|few|TRBJ1-4
CASSQGDATNEKLFF
>TRBV28|.|TRBJ2-7
CASGGPFEQYF
>TRBV2|.|TRBJ1-5
CASSYSGTGGGQPQHF
>TRBV5-1|.|TRBJ2-3
CASSLTLASSTDTQYF
>TRBV19|.|TRBJ2-1
CASSPSGRHRLGDEQFF
>TRBV7-3|.|TRBJ2-1
CASSLGRQGVGEQFF
>TRBV28|.|TRBJ1-4
CASSPSRTGRAEKLFF
>TRBV29-1|.|TRBJ1-1
CSVGTGDTEAFF
>TRBV19|.|TRBJ1-2
CASSIDLLRYTF
>TRBV7-9|.|TRBJ2-7
CASSSPGQGYEQYF
>TRBV9|.|TRBJ2-2
CASSVPGGPTGELFF
>TRBV30|.|TRBJ1-5
CAWSGPGGMGNQPQHF
>TRBV4-2|.|TRBJ2-7
CASSQDRAAGQNYEQYF
>TRBV7-2|.|TRBJ2-2
CASSLATDTGELFF
>TRBV19|.|TRBJ1-4
CASSIGMAANEKLFF
>TRBV6-6|once|TRBJ1-3
CASRAQGDPGNTIYF